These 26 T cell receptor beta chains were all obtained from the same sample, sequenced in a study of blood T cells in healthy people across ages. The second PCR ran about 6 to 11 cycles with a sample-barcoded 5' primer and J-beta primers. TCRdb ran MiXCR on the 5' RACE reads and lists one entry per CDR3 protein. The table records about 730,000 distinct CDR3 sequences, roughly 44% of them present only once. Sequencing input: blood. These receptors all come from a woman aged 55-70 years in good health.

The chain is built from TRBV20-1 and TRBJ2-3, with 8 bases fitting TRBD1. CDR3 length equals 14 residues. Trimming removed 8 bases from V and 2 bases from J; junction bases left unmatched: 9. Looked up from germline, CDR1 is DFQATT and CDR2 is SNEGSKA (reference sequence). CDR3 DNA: TGCAGTTTGAGCCCGGGACAGGTCACAGATACGCAGTATTTT. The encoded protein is CSLSPGQVTDTQYF.

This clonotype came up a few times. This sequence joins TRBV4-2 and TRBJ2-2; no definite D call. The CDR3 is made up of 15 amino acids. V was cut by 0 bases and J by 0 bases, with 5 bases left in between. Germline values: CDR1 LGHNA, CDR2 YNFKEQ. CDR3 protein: CASSQDGPNTGELFF. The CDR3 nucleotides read TGTGCCAGCAGCCAAGACGGGCCGAACACCGGGGAGCTGTTTTTT.

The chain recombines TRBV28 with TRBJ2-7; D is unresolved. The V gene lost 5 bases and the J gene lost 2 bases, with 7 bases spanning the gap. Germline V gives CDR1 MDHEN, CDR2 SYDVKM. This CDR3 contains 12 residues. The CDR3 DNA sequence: TGTGCCAGCAGTGAGACCACCTACGAGCAGTACTTC. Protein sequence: CASSETTYEQYF.

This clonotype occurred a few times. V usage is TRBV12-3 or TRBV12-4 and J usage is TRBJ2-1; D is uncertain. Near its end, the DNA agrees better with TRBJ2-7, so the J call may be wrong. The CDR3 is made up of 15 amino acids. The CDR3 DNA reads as TGTGCCAGCAGTTTCGCCGCGAACTCCTACAATGAGCAGTACTTC. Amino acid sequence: CASSFAANSYNEQYF.

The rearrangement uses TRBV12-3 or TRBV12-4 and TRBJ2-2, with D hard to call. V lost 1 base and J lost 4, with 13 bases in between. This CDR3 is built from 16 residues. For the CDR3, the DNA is TGTGCCAGCAGTTTAGTAGGAGCCCCTGCCACCGGGGAGCTGTTTTTT. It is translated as CASSLVGAPATGELFF.

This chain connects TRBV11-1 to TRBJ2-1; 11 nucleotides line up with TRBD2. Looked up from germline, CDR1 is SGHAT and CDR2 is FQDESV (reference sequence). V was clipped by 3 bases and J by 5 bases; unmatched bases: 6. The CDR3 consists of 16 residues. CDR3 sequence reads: CASSLSGTSGNNEQFF. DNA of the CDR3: TGTGCCAGCAGCTTGTCCGGGACTAGCGGAAACAATGAGCAGTTCTTC.

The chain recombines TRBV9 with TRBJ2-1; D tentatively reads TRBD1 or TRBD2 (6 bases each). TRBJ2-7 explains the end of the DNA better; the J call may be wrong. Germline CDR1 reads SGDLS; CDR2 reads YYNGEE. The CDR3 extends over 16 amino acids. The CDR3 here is CASSVGSGASYNEQYF. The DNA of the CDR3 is TGTGCCAGCAGCGTAGGGTCGGGGGCCTCGTACAATGAGCAGTACTTC.

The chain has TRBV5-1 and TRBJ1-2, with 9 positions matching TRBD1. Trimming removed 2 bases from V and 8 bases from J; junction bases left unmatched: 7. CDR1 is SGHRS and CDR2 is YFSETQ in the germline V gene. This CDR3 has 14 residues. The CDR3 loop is CASSFETTGGGYTF. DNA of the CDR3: TGCGCCAGCAGCTTCGAAACGACAGGGGGAGGCTACACCTTC.

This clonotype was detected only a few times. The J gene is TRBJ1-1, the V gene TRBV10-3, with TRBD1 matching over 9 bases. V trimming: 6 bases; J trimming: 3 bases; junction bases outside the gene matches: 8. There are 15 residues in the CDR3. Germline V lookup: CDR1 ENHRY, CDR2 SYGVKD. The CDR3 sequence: CAIRGQGKGDTEAFF. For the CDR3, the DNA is TGTGCCATCAGGGGACAGGGTAAGGGGGACACTGAAGCTTTCTTT.

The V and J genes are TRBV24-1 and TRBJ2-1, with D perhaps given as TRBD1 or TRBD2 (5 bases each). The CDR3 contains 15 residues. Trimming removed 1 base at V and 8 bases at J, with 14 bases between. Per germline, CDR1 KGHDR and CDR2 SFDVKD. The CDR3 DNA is TGTGCCACCAGTGATTTTCGTGCAGGGAGCGATGAGCAGTTCTTC. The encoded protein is CATSDFRAGSDEQFF.

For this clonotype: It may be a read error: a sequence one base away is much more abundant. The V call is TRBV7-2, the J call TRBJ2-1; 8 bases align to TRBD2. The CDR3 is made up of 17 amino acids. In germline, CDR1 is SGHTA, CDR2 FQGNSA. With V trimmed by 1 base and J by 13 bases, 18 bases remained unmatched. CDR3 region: CASSLGGLVRGGETQFF. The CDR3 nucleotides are TGTGCCAGCAGCTTAGGGGGACTAGTCCGCGGAGGTGAGACCCAGTTCTTC.

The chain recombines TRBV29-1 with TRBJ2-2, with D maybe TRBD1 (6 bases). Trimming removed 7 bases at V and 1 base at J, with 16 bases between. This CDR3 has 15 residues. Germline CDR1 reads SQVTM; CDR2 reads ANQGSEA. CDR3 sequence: CSARTGTLNTGELFF. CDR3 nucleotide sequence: TGCAGCGCCAGGACCGGGACATTGAACACCGGGGAGCTGTTTTTT.

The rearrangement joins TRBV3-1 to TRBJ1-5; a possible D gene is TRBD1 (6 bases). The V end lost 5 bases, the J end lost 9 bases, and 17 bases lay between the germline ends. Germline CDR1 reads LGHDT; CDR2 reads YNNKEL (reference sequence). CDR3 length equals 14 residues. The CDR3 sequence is CASSARTAVGPQHF. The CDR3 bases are TGTGCCAGCAGCGCCCGGACAGCAGTGGGGCCCCAGCATTTT.

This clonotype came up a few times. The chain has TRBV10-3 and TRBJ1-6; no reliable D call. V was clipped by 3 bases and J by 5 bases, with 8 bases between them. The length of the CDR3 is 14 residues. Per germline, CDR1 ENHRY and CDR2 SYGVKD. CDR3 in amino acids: CAISETFDNSPLHF. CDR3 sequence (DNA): TGTGCCATCAGTGAAACGTTTGATAATTCACCCCTCCACTTT.

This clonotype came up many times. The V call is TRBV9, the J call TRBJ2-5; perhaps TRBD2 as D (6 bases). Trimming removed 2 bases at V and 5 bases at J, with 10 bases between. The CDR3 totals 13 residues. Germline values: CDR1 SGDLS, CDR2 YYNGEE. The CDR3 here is CASSVGSWETQYF. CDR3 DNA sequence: TGTGCCAGCAGCGTCGGGAGTTGGGAGACCCAGTACTTC.

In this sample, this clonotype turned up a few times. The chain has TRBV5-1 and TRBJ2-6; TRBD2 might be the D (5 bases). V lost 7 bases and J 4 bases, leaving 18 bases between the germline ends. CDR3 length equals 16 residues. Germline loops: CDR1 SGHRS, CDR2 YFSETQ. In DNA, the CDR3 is TGCGCCAGCGGCTCCGCCGGAGGTACGGGGGCCAACGTCCTGACTTTC. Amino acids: CASGSAGGTGANVLTF.

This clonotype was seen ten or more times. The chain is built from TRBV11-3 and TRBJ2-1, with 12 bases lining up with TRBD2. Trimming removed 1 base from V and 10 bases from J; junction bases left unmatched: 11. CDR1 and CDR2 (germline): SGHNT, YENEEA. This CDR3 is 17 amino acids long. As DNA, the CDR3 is TGTGCCAGCAGCTTAGTTGCACTAGCGGGAGGTCAGCAAGAGCAGTTCTTC. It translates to CASSLVALAGGQQEQFF. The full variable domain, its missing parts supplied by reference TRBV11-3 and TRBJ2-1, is EAGVVQSPRYKIIEKKQPVAFWCNPISGHNTLYWYLQNLGQGPELLIRYENEEAVDDSQLPKDRFSAERLKGVDSTLKIQPAELGDSAVYLCASSLVALAGGQQEQFFGPGTRLTVL.

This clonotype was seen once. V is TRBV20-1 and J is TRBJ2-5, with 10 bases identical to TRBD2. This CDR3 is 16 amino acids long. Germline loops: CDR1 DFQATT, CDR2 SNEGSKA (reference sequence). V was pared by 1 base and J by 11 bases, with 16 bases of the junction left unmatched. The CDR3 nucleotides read TGCAGTGCTAGAGGTCGGTCTACTAGCGGGGCGCGGGAGCAGTACTTC. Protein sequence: CSARGRSTSGAREQYF.

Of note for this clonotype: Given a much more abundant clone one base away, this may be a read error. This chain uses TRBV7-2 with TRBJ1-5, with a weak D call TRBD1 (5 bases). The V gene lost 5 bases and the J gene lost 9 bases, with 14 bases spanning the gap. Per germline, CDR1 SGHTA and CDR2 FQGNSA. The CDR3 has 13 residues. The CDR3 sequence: CASSPQTDRPQHF. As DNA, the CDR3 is TGTGCCAGCAGCCCGCAGACAGATCGGCCCCAGCATTTT.

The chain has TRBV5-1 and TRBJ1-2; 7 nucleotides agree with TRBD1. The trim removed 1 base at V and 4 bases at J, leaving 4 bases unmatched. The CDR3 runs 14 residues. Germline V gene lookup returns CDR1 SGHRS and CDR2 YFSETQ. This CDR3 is CASSLTGDPYGYTF. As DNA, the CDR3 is TGCGCCAGCAGCTTGACAGGGGACCCCTATGGCTACACCTTC.

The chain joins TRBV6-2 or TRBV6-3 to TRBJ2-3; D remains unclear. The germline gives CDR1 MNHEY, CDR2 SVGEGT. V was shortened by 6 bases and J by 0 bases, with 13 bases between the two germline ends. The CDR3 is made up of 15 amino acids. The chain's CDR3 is CASRRLSESTDTQYF. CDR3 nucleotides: TGTGCCAGCAGAAGGCTGAGCGAAAGCACAGATACGCAGTATTTT.

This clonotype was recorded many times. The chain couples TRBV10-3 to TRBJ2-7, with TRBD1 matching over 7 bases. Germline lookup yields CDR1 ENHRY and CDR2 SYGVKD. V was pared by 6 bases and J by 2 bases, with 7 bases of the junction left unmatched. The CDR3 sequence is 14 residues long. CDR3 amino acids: CAIREQGQPYEQYF. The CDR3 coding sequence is TGTGCCATCAGGGAACAGGGGCAACCCTACGAGCAGTACTTC.

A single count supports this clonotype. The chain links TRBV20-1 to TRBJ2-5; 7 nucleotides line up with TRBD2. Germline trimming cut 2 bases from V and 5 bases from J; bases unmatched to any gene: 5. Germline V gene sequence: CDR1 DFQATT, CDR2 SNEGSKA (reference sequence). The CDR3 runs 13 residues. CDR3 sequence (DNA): TGCAGTGCTAGAAGCCTAGCGGTCGAGACCCAGTACTTC. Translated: CSARSLAVETQYF.

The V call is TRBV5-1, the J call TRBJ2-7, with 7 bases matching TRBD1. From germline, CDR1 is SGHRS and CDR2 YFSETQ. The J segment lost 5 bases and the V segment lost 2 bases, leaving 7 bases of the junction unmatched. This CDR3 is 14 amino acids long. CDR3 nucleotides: TGCGCCAGCAGCTTCCAGGGGGAGCAGGACGAGCAGTACTTC. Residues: CASSFQGEQDEQYF.

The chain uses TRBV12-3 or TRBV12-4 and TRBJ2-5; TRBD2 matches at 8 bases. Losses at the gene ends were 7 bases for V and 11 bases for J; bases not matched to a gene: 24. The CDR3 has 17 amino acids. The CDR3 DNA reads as TGTGCCAGCATCATCTCTATAGGCGGGGGGCTCTTTAATGAGCAGTACTTC. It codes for CASIISIGGGLFNEQYF.

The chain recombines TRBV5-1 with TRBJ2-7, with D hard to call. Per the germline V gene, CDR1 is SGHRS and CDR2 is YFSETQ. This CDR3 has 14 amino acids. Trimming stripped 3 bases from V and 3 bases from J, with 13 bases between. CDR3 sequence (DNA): TGCGCCAGCAGCTCAGGCAGCCAAGGCTACGAGCAGTACTTC. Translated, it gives CASSSGSQGYEQYF. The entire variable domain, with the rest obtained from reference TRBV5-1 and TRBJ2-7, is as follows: KAGVTQTPRYLIKTRGQQVTLSCSPISGHRSVSWYQQTPGQGLQFLFEYFSETQRNKGNFPGRFSGRQFSNSRSEMNVSTLELGDSALYLCASSSGSQGYEQYFGPGTRLTVT.